This T cell receptor beta chain was sequenced during a study of read filtering for tumor transcriptome and immune sequencing. Study-level background: TCR-mapped reads were about 3.5 to 10.27 million with IR-seq versus about 75 to 1,400 with RNA-seq.

To note about this clonotype: Antigen: not known.

Study-wide results and limits: RNA-seq captured clonotypes less deeply and reliably than IR-seq. IR-seq and RNA-seq agreed better without single-read clonotypes.

Bone marrow was sampled from every patient at the time of active disease. The library was built from roughly 400 ng RNA with molecular barcoded adaptors for alpha/delta and beta/gamma chains. TCRdb re-called the reads with MiXCR, one entry per CDR3 protein. The sample records under 150,000 distinct CDR3 sequences, 13% being singletons. The ends lost 2 bases at V and 5 bases at J; junction bases unmatched: 18. Germline-derived CDR1 and CDR2 are ENHRY and SYGVKD. The length of the CDR3 is 20 residues. The source material was a population of CD138-negative cells sorted from bone marrow. The TCR sequence derives from a donor at least 40 years old with multiple myeloma. The rearrangement joins TRBV10-3 to TRBJ2-7, with TRBD2 matching 13 bases. CDR3 sequence: CAISEPTGLAGVKSVDEQYF. The CDR3 DNA reads TGTGCCATCAGTGAGCCGACCGGACTAGCGGGAGTCAAATCGGTAGACGAGCAGTACTTC.